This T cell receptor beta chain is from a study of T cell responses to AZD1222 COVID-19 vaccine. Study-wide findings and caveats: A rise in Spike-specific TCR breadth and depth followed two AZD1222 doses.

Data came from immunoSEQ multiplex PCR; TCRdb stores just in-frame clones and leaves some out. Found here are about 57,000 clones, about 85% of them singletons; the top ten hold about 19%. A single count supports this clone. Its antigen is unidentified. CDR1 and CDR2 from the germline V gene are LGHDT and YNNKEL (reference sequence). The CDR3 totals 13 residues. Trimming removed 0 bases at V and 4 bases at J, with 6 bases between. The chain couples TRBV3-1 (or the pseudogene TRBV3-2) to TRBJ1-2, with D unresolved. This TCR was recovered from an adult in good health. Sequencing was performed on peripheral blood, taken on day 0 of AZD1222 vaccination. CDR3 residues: CASSQDEAYGYTF. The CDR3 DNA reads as TGTGCCAGCAGCCAAGATGAGGCCTATGGCTACACCTTC.